The present T cell receptor (beta chain) was sequenced within a study of T cell therapy after organ transplantation. The sample's time point: 20-29 weeks after completion of therapy. Concerning this clone: Its antigen is unknown.

CDR3 length equals 12 residues. Germline-derived CDR1 and CDR2 are SNHLY and FYNNEI. V was shortened by 5 bases and J by 5 bases, with 6 bases between the two germline ends. Generated by immunoSEQ multiplex PCR, the TCRdb table keeps only in-frame clones and is missing some. The sample includes around 20,000 clones, less than 90% of them seen just once. The chain links TRBV2 to TRBJ2-2; no clear D. The receptor was derived from a human patient who had received a solid organ transplant and had CMV disease. Some T cells may have come from the graft donor. The starting material was CD8+ T cells from blood, obtained after autologous CMV-specific T cell therapy. DNA for the CDR3: TGTGCCAGCAGTTCACGGACCGGGGAGCTGTTTTTT. Translated: CASSSRTGELFF.